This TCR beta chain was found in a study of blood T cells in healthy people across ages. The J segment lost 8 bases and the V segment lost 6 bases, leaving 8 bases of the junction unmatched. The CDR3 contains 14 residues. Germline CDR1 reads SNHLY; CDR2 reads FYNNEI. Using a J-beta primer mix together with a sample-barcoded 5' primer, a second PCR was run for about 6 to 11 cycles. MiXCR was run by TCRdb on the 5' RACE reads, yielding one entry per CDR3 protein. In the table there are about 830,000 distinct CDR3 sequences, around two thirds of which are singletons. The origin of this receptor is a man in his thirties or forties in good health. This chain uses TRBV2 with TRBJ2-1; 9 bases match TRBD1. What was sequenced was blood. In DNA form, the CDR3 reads TGTGCCAGCAGGGACCGGGACAGGGTTGATGAGCAGTTCTTC. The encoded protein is CASRDRDRVDEQFF.